The rows below give T cell receptor beta chains drawn from one sample of a study of cytomegalovirus exposure and HLA in healthy donors. Assay used: immunoSEQ multiplex PCR; TCRdb lists only in-frame clones, some missing. The data contain roughly 200,000 clones, approximately 80% of them singletons. The specimen sequenced was PBMCs. All receptors come from a woman aged 40 to 50 in good health and CMV-seronegative. The CDR3 runs from the conserved cysteine through the conserved F or W. The D gene is left open where the match is weak. Size values are once, few and many counts, or a class for expanded clones, and some rows have none.

j_call d_call clone_size v_call cdr3_aa cdr3_nt
TRBJ1-2 TRBD1 . TRBV27 CASSWGTGDAGYTF TGTGCCAGCAGTTGGGGGACAGGGGATGCTGGCTACACCTTC
TRBJ2-2 . . TRBV2 CASSIKTANTGELFF TGTGCCAGCAGCATCAAGACAGCGAACACCGGGGAGCTGTTTTTT
TRBJ1-5 . . TRBV28 CASRGHSNQPQHF TGTGCCAGCAGGGGGCATAGCAATCAGCCCCAGCATTTT
TRBJ1-3 TRBD1 . TRBV9 CASSVFDRASSGNTIYF TGTGCCAGCAGCGTCTTCGACAGGGCCAGCTCTGGAAACACCATATATTTT
TRBJ2-3 . once TRBV6-5 CASSWATGTQYF TGTGCCAGCAGTTGGGCCACAGGTACGCAGTATTTT
TRBJ2-1 TRBD1 . TRBV10-1 CASSRQGSDEQFF TGCGCCAGCAGCCGACAGGGGTCGGATGAGCAGTTCTTC
TRBJ1-2 . . TRBV19 CASSIRERSYGYTF TGTGCCAGTAGTATCAGGGAACGGTCCTATGGCTACACCTTC
TRBJ1-2 . . TRBV11-2 CASSLDSLGAGYTF TGTGCCAGCAGCTTAGACTCCCTGGGGGCTGGCTACACCTTC
TRBJ1-5 TRBD1 . TRBV10-3 CAISEGVEGQGSFGPQHF TGTGCCATCAGTGAGGGGGTTGAGGGACAGGGGTCCTTTGGGCCCCAGCATTTT
TRBJ1-5 . . TRBV14 CASSQVLDQPQHF TGTGCCAGCAGCCAAGTTCTTGATCAGCCCCAGCATTTT
TRBJ1-2 TRBD1 once TRBV5-1 CASSPFGQGETF TGCGCCAGCAGCCCGTTCGGACAGGGTGAAACCTTC
TRBJ2-1 . . TRBV27 CASSLHGQNSYNEQFF TGTGCCAGCAGTTTACACGGACAGAATTCCTACAATGAGCAGTTCTTC
TRBJ2-1 . . TRBV28 CASSLGGNEQFF TGTGCCAGCAGTTTAGGAGGGAATGAGCAGTTCTTC
TRBJ1-2 . . TRBV6-5 CASSYRTGYGYTF TGTGCCAGCAGTTATAGGACGGGATATGGCTACACCTTC
TRBJ2-7 . . TRBV20-1 CSAFLSGQYF TGCAGTGCCTTCCTTAGCGGGCAGTACTTC
TRBJ2-2 . . TRBV7-3 CASSLTHNAGSGELFF TGTGCCAGCAGCTTAACACACAACGCGGGGTCCGGGGAGCTGTTTTTT
TRBJ2-3 TRBD2 . TRBV6-6 CASSYGLAGGDTQYF TGTGCCAGCAGTTATGGACTAGCGGGGGGTGATACGCAGTATTTT